A selection of T cell receptor beta chains follows, all from one sample in a study of cytomegalovirus exposure and HLA in healthy donors. The protocol was immunoSEQ multiplex PCR, while the TCRdb copy is restricted to in-frame clones and leaves out a portion. This repertoire shows approximately 100,000 clones, around nine tenths found once; its top ten account for roughly 9%. The sample comprised PBMCs. Source of these receptors: a man aged 30-40 years in good health and CMV-seropositive. Each CDR3 is given with its conserved first and last residue. D genes are given only for firm matches. A clone size is listed for some rows: how often the clone was seen (once, few, many), or a class if it is expanded.

. TRBD2 15 TRBJ2-2 TRBV6-1 CASSELAGVAGELFF TGTGCCAGCAGTGAACTAGCGGGAGTTGCCGGGGAGCTGTTTTTT
. TRBD2 17 TRBJ2-3 TRBV4-1 CASSLTRGREGADTQYF TGCGCCAGCAGCCTCACCCGGGGGCGGGAGGGGGCAGATACGCAGTATTTT
once TRBD2 14 TRBJ2-1 TRBV2 CASIPGLGPNEQFF TGTGCCAGCATCCCGGGACTAGGGCCAAATGAGCAGTTCTTC
. TRBD2 16 TRBJ2-3 TRBV28 CASSLDPAGGTDTQYF TGTGCCAGCAGTTTAGATCCAGCGGGAGGCACAGATACGCAGTATTTT
. . 14 TRBJ2-1 TRBV6-5 CASSYSPDINYQFF TGTGCCAGCAGTTACTCCCCGGACATAAACTACCAGTTCTTC
. TRBD1 13 TRBJ2-2 TRBV19 CASSVTGVGELFF TGTGCCAGTAGTGTGACAGGGGTCGGGGAGCTGTTTTTT
few . 14 TRBJ1-1 TRBV10-3 CATQLTGEDTEAFF TGTGCCACCCAGTTAACCGGGGAGGACACTGAAGCTTTCTTT
. . 14 TRBJ1-5 TRBV7-9 CASSLVGVSQPQHF TGTGCCAGCAGCTTAGTAGGGGTAAGTCAGCCCCAGCATTTT
. TRBD1 15 TRBJ1-2 TRBV28 CASSSPTGYDYGYTF TGTGCCAGCAGTTCTCCGACAGGGTACGACTATGGCTACACCTTC
few TRBD2 16 TRBJ2-1 TRBV28 CASTKGEGRTYNEQFF TGTGCCAGCACCAAAGGGGAGGGGAGGACCTACAATGAGCAGTTCTTC
once . 15 TRBJ1-3 TRBV9 CASSVGGEERNTIYF TGTGCCAGCAGCGTAGGTGGAGAGGAAAGAAACACCATATATTTT
. TRBD2 16 TRBJ2-1 TRBV5-1 CASSLATSGSFYEQFF TGCGCCAGCAGCTTGGCGACTAGCGGGAGTTTCTATGAGCAGTTCTTC
. TRBD2 15 TRBJ2-1 TRBV9 CASSESGRHSYEQFF TGTGCCAGCAGCGAGAGCGGGAGGCATTCCTATGAGCAGTTCTTC
. TRBD1 13 TRBJ1-2 TRBV6-5 CASSRDRGYGYTF TGTGCCAGCAGTAGAGACAGGGGCTATGGCTACACCTTC
once . 12 TRBJ2-5 TRBV5-1 CASSFRGETQYF TGCGCCAGCAGCTTCCGGGGGGAGACCCAGTACTTC
once TRBD1 13 TRBJ1-2 TRBV6-5 CASSRTGPHGYTF TGTGCCAGCAGTCGGACAGGGCCTCATGGCTACACCTTC
. TRBD2 16 TRBJ2-3 TRBV9 CASSAGTSGYTDTQYF TGTGCCAGCAGCGCCGGGACTAGCGGATACACAGATACGCAGTATTTT
. . 15 TRBJ2-1 TRBV7-2 CASSPLGSSYNEQFF TGTGCCAGCAGCCCGCTCGGGAGCTCCTACAATGAGCAGTTCTTC
. . 14 TRBJ2-7 TRBV5-4 CATASTGKAYEQYF TGTGCCACCGCTTCAACAGGGAAAGCCTACGAGCAGTACTTC
. . 15 TRBJ1-5 TRBV27 CASSASDYSNQPQHF TGTGCCAGCAGTGCGAGTGACTATAGCAATCAGCCCCAGCATTTT
few . 15 TRBJ1-1 TRBV6-1 CASSGGEGANTEAFF TGTGCCAGCAGTGGAGGGGAGGGCGCGAATACTGAAGCTTTCTTT
. TRBD2 16 TRBJ2-1 TRBV11-2 CASSSGSGMGGNEQFF TGTGCCAGCAGCTCAGGAAGCGGGATGGGGGGCAATGAGCAGTTCTTC
. . 12 TRBJ2-1 TRBV29-1 CSVEESYNEQFF TGCAGCGTTGAAGAGTCATACAATGAGCAGTTCTTC
. TRBD2 17 TRBJ2-1 TRBV15 CATSRVLTSGSDREQFF TGTGCCACCAGCAGAGTTTTGACTAGCGGGAGTGATCGCGAGCAGTTCTTC
. TRBD1 14 TRBJ2-7 TRBV6-5 CASSSGLGQARQYF TGTGCCAGCAGTTCTGGGCTGGGACAGGCGAGGCAGTACTTC
. TRBD2 15 TRBJ2-3 TRBV28 CASSLTGGLGDTQYF TGTGCCAGCAGTTTGACGGGAGGGCTGGGAGATACGCAGTATTTT
. . 14 TRBJ2-7 TRBV4-1 CASSQANRAGEQYF TGCGCCAGCAGCCAAGCAAACAGGGCAGGCGAGCAGTACTTC
. TRBD1 15 TRBJ2-1 TRBV19 CASRITGVSNNEQFF TGTGCCAGTAGGATAACAGGGGTTAGCAACAATGAGCAGTTCTTC
. . 14 TRBJ2-1 TRBV7-9 CASSQASSYNEQFF TGTGCCAGCAGCCAGGCTTCCTCCTACAATGAGCAGTTCTTC
. . 16 TRBJ2-2 TRBV2 CASSEDAGGFTGELFF TGTGCCAGCAGTGAAGACGCGGGCGGATTCACCGGGGAGCTGTTTTTT
few . 15 TRBJ1-1 TRBV28 CASSIPRVSNTEAFF TGTGCCAGCAGTATACCCAGGGTATCGAACACTGAAGCTTTCTTT
once . 11 TRBJ1-2 TRBV28 CATRTRGGYTF TGTGCCACCAGGACCCGGGGAGGCTACACCTTC
. TRBD1 15 TRBJ2-2 TRBV2 CASTGEGGGTGELFF TGTGCCAGCACCGGGGAAGGGGGCGGCACCGGGGAGCTGTTTTTT
. . 13 TRBJ1-3 TRBV29-1 CSAARGSGNTIYF TGCAGCGCTGCGCGGGGGTCTGGAAACACCATATATTTT
. TRBD2 15 TRBJ2-7 TRBV27 CASSPGTSFAYEQYF TGTGCCAGCAGTCCCGGGACTAGCTTCGCCTACGAGCAGTACTTC
. . 16 TRBJ2-7 TRBV18 CASSQIRDTSYYEQYF TGTGCCAGCTCACAAATCCGGGACACCTCCTACTACGAGCAGTACTTC
. TRBD1 16 TRBJ1-4 TRBV5-5 CASSNGQGGFNEKLFF TGTGCCAGCAGCAACGGACAGGGGGGCTTCAACGAAAAACTGTTTTTT
. . 17 TRBJ2-3 TRBV7-9 CASSFIAGLTSTDTQYF TGTGCCAGCAGCTTCATAGCAGGGCTAACGAGCACAGATACGCAGTATTTT
. TRBD1 18 TRBJ1-4 TRBV7-9 CASSLGAGGPATNEKLFF TGTGCCAGCAGCTTAGGAGCAGGGGGACCAGCAACTAATGAAAAACTGTTTTTT
. TRBD1 15 TRBJ2-3 TRBV6-5 CASSSGTGVQDTQYF TGTGCCAGCAGTTCTGGGACAGGGGTCCAGGATACGCAGTATTTT